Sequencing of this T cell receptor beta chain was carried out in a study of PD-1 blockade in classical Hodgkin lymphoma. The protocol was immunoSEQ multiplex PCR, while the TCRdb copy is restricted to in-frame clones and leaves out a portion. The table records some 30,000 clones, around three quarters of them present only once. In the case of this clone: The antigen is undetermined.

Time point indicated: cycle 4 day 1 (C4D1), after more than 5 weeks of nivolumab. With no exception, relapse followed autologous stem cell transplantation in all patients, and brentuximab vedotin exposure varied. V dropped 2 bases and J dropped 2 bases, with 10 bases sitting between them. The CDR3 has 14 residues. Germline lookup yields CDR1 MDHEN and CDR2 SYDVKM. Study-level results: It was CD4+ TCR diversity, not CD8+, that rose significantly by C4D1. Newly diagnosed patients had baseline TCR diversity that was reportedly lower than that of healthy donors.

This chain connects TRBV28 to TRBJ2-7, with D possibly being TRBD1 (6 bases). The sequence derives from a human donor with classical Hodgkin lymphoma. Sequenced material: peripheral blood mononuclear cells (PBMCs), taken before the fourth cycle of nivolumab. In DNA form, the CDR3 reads TGTGCCAGCAGTTTACTGCCAGGGGCCTACGAGCAGTACTTC. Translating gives CASSLLPGAYEQYF.